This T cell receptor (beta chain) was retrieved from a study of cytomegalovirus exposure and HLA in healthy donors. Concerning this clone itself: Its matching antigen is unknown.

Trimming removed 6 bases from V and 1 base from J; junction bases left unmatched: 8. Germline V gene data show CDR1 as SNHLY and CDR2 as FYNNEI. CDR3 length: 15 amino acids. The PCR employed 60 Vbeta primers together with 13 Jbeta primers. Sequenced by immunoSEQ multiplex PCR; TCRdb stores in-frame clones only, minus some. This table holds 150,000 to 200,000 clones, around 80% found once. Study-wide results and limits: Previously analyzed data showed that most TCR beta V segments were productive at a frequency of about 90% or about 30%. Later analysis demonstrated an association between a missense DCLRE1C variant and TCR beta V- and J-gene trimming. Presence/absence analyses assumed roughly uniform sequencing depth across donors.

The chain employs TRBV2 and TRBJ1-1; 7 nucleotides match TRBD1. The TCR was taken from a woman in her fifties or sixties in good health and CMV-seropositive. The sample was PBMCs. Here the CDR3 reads CASSEQGMGNTEAFF. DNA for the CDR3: TGTGCCAGCAGCGAACAGGGGATGGGGAACACTGAAGCTTTCTTT.